This entry concerns a single T cell receptor (beta chain). This clonotype was found once. Its binding antigen is unknown. At one boundary the junction diverges from the germline segment, which might be a read error. Inclusive of the bounding cysteine and phenylalanine, the CDR3 is 15 residues long. The read is trimmed to its CDR3 DNA, 45 bases read in frame from base 1. Libraries were built with PCR. Sequencing relied on an Illumina HiSeq 2500. To reduce PCR and sequencing biases, unique molecular identifiers were built into the TCR beta cDNA libraries. Approximately 500,000 cDNA molecules were obtained for every 1 to 10 million input T cells, so each molecule roughly corresponded to one T cell. Patient libraries were prepared and sequenced with the same protocol used for the earlier healthy control dataset. Within a given batch, samples were prepared together, multiplexed and sequenced on the same HiSeq lane. Concerning the study's data processing: MIGEC handled the raw barcoded reads, throwing out single-read molecular identifier groups before consensus assembly and CDR3 extraction. Clonotype tables were post-analysed with VDJtools, normalizing diversity by down-sampling all datasets to the smallest sample size. Repertoire overlap clustering matched CDR3 amino acid but not nucleotide sequences to correct batch-related cross-sample contamination. TCRdb reanalyzed the raw reads on its own, using fastp at Q25 for trimming and MiXCR for clone calling, and kept in-frame beta chains. Every CDR3 protein is listed once, alongside the most common genes and DNA of its rows. In this record, the V and J calls reflect TCRdb's handling and not the investigators' own analysis. Counted in this sample were almost 700,000 distinct CDR3 sequences; around 64% of them appeared once. Of the sample, around 11% falls within the top ten clones.

The sample comes from a study of post-analysis software for immune sequencing data (dated by TCRdb to between 2014 and 2017). General notes on the study: The recorded disease courses included relapsing-remitting, secondary progressive and progressive-relapsing multiple sclerosis, and some patients had no subtype annotation. The patient repertoires were compared against more than 10 previously published healthy control repertoires obtained from donors aged 6 to 25 years. A subset of samples was prepared in parallel using single-end sample barcoding, then pooled and co-amplified after Illumina adapter ligation.

To demonstrate the VDJtools post-analysis software, the study profiled TCR beta repertoires from the peripheral blood of some 13 young patients with multiple sclerosis. Multiple sclerosis patients were children and adolescents aged about 6 to 17 years. The paper's findings and limits, for the study overall: Significantly lower normalized Chao1 diversity was found in multiple sclerosis patients than in controls, suggesting substantial peripheral T-cell clonal expansion. The multiple sclerosis patient group was slightly younger than the control group. Significantly higher frequencies in patients than in controls were found for roughly 5 TRBV segments, including TRBV5-6, TRBV5-1 and TRBV20-1. When samples were clustered directly using the F measure, samples prepared in the same batch co-clustered strongly, which prompted a batch-effect correction.

The TCR sequence derives from a girl between 2 and 10 years old with multiple sclerosis. Sequencing used blood. The rearrangement combines TRBV12-3 or TRBV12-4 with TRBJ2-1; TRBD2 matches 11 bases in the middle. The nucleotides are TGTGCCAGCAGGCCTAGCGGGAGGACAGTCAATAAGCAGTTCTTC. This gives the protein CASRPSGRTVNKQFF.